One and the same sample provided the 2 T cell receptor beta chains below, sequenced in a study of blood T cells in healthy people across ages. For the second PCR, which ran for about 7 to 11 cycles, a sample-barcoded 5' primer and a J-beta primer mix were used. In TCRdb, the 5' RACE reads were re-called with MiXCR into one record per CDR3 protein. This sample yields around 990,000 distinct CDR3 sequences, of which approximately 26% are seen a single time; about 0.72% belongs to the top ten. These data are also associated with another study on T cells of mothers and their children.

Material: blood. The receptor source for this set is a girl between 2 and 10 years old in good health.

The CDR3 spells CATTLFRTGTTGELFF. DNA for the CDR3: TGTGCCACCACCCTTTTTAGGACAGGGACCACCGGGGAGCTGTTTTTT. The chain links TRBV12-3 or TRBV12-4 to TRBJ2-2; 8 positions agree with TRBD1. The CDR3 covers 16 residues. V trimming: 10 bases; J trimming: 4 bases; junction bases outside the gene matches: 14.

This rearrangement joins TRBV11-2 to TRBJ2-5; D not certain. V lost 4 bases and J 11 bases, leaving 11 bases between the germline ends. The length of the CDR3 is 11 residues. Per germline, CDR1 SGHAT and CDR2 FQNNGV. The CDR3 nucleotides are TGTGCCAGCAGCTCCTTAGACGCGCAGTACTTC. It encodes CASSSLDAQYF.